This TCR beta chain stems from a study of shared clonotypes between healthy human individuals. Study results and limitations: Clonotype sharing among donors was expected to depend on sequencing depth.

Points on this clone: Its antigen is currently unknown. Different DNA sequences within this sample yield the same CDR3.

Libraries were prepared by immunoSEQ multiplex PCR; TCRdb keeps only in-frame clonotypes and omits some of them. Altogether approximately 400,000 clones are present, around 96% being singletons, with the ten largest covering around 0.29%. V was pared by 1 base and J by 0 bases, with 3 bases between. Germline CDR1 SGDLS, CDR2 YYNGEE. This CDR3 comprises 13 residues. The sequence derives from a young man in good health. Sequenced material: memory CD8+ T cells sorted from blood. Subset of the sample: CD45RO+ cells pooled with CCR7-negative TemRA cells. The chain joins TRBV9 to TRBJ2-3; no definite D call. The DNA of the CDR3 is TGTGCCAGCAGCGTATCCAGCACAGATACGCAGTATTTT. Its translation: CASSVSSTDTQYF.